What follows are 25 T cell receptor beta chains derived from one specimen sequenced in a study of tumor-infiltrating lymphocytes in oesophageal squamous cell carcinoma. From the PCR reads, TCRdb called clonotypes with MiXCR, one entry per CDR3 protein. The data show about 14,000 distinct CDR3 sequences, roughly half seen once. The sequencing input was blood. The source is a male donor with esophageal squamous cell carcinoma.

The rearrangement links TRBV7-6 to TRBJ2-2; D remains ambiguous. Trimming pared 2 bases from V and 1 base from J, leaving 5 bases between. CDR1 and CDR2 from the germline V gene are SGHVS and FNYEAQ. The CDR3 is 14 amino acids. CDR3 loop: CASSLPGNTGELFF. The CDR3 coding sequence is TGTGCCAGCAGCTTACCAGGGAACACCGGGGAGCTGTTTTTT.

CDR3 protein: CASSFGSGQSHEQYF. CDR3 bases: TGTGCCAGCAGTTTCGGCTCAGGGCAGTCCCACGAGCAGTACTTC. J is TRBJ2-5 and V is TRBV12-3 or TRBV12-4; D perhaps matches TRBD1 (5 bases). The end of the DNA fits TRBJ2-7 better, so the J call may be wrong. This CDR3 has 15 amino acids.

The table lists this clonotype with a few counts. This chain connects TRBV6-1 to TRBJ2-5, with TRBD1 matching over 10 bases. J lost 13 bases, V lost 4 bases, and 15 bases had no gene match. Per the germline V gene, CDR1 is MNHNS and CDR2 is SASEGT. This CDR3 contains 15 residues. CDR3 residues: CASSGGTGDTGELYF. The DNA for the CDR3 is TGTGCCAGCAGTGGGGGGACAGGGGACACCGGGGAGCTGTACTTC.

This clonotype came up many times. The chain has TRBV5-1 and TRBJ2-5, with 10 bases matching TRBD2. The J call is in doubt because the DNA end fits TRBJ2-7 better. The CDR3 is 15 residues long. Looked up from germline, CDR1 is SGHRS and CDR2 is YFSETQ. CDR3 protein: CASSSLAGVNNEQYF. CDR3 DNA sequence: TGCGCCAGCAGCTCGCTAGCGGGAGTTAACAACGAGCAGTACTTC.

The chain recombines TRBV7-2 with TRBJ2-5; 7 nucleotides agree with TRBD1. Losses at the gene ends were 2 bases for V and 2 bases for J; bases not matched to a gene: 5. This CDR3 has 15 amino acids. CDR1 is SGHTA and CDR2 is FQGNSA in the germline V gene. The DNA of the CDR3 is TGTGCCAGCAGCTTATCCCGACAGGGACAAGAGACCCAGTACTTC. Amino acid sequence: CASSLSRQGQETQYF.

In its sample, this clonotype was seen once. The chain is built from TRBV6-1 and TRBJ2-3, with D unclear. V was pared by 7 bases and J by 5 bases, with 16 bases between. Germline CDR1 and CDR2: MNHNS and SASEGT. The CDR3 extends over 14 amino acids. CDR3: CASKITSGVDTQYF. The CDR3 region has the DNA TGTGCCAGCAAAATCACTTCAGGCGTAGATACGCAGTATTTT.

In this sample, this clonotype is medium-sized. The rearrangement links TRBV7-8 to TRBJ2-7; weak D call: TRBD1 (5 bases). The V gene lost 1 base and the J gene lost 7 bases, with 17 bases spanning the gap. Germline assignment: CDR1 SGHVS and CDR2 FQNEAQ. The CDR3 totals 15 residues. This CDR3 is CASSLGRGPYNEQYF. For the CDR3, the DNA is TGTGCCAGCAGCTTAGGTAGGGGCCCCTACAATGAGCAGTACTTC.

The chain couples TRBV6-8 to TRBJ2-5, with 7 nucleotides matching TRBD2. The end of the DNA is better explained by TRBJ2-1, so the J call may be wrong. Germline assignment: CDR1 MNHGY and CDR2 SAAAGT. The CDR3 spans 15 residues. The CDR3 is CASRSNPTSAHEQFF. The CDR3 region has the DNA TGTGCCAGCAGGTCAAATCCAACTAGCGCGCATGAGCAGTTCTTC.

The chain joins TRBV28 to TRBJ2-5, with a possible D match to TRBD1 (5 bases). The J call could be wrong; TRBJ2-7 is a better fit for the DNA end. This CDR3 region has 13 residues. Per the germline V gene, CDR1 is MDHEN and CDR2 is SYDVKM. This CDR3 is CASRLQVPYEQYF. The CDR3 DNA reads TGTGCCAGCAGGTTACAGGTGCCCTACGAGCAGTACTTC.

This clonotype was counted ten times or more. The CDR3 reads CASSEMEKLFF. The CDR3 region has the DNA TGTGCCAGCAGTGAAATGGAAAAACTGTTTTTT. V is TRBV6-1 and J is TRBJ1-4; D remains ambiguous. The length of the CDR3 is 11 residues. With 2 bases removed from V and 8 bases from J, the gap between germline ends came to 3 bases. From germline, CDR1 is MNHNS and CDR2 SASEGT.

The CDR3 sequence is CASSENRGVQETQYF. In DNA, the CDR3 is TGTGCCAGCAGTGAAAACAGGGGCGTTCAAGAGACCCAGTACTTC. V gene TRBV6-1 combines with J gene TRBJ2-5; 7 bases align to TRBD1. The CDR3 contains 15 residues. V was clipped by 2 bases and J by 2 bases; unmatched bases: 5. Germline V gene data show CDR1 as MNHNS and CDR2 as SASEGT.

This clonotype has a count of ten or more. A much larger clone differs by one base, so this may be a read error. The chain is built from TRBV6-1 and TRBJ2-1; 9 bases match TRBD2. The trim removed 6 bases at V and 10 bases at J, leaving 13 bases unmatched. The CDR3 extends over 15 amino acids. Germline lookup yields CDR1 MNHNS and CDR2 SASEGT. The CDR3 spells CASRRAGGPTYEQFF. CDR3 nucleotides: TGTGCCAGCAGAAGAGCGGGAGGCCCCACGTACGAGCAGTTCTTC.

This clonotype has ten or more counts. The chain joins TRBV5-1 to TRBJ1-2; possible D gene TRBD1, 5 bases. Germline V lookup: CDR1 SGHRS, CDR2 YFSETQ. The CDR3 has 13 residues. Trimming took off 4 bases at V and 1 base at J, with 8 bases between the two ends. CDR3 residues: CASSNGGNYGYTF. Written as DNA, the CDR3 is TGCGCCAGCAGCAACGGGGGTAACTATGGCTACACCTTC.

The chain employs TRBV7-2 and TRBJ2-3, with D perhaps matching TRBD2 (6 bases). This CDR3 contains 14 residues. V was trimmed by 9 bases and J by 0 bases, leaving 13 bases between them. Per the germline V gene, CDR1 is SGHTA and CDR2 is FQGNSA. This chain's CDR3 is CASSRGASTDTQYF. The CDR3 nucleotides read TGTGCCAGTTCCCGCGGGGCTAGCACAGATACGCAGTATTTT.

This clonotype was detected ten times or more. The chain combines TRBV28 with TRBJ2-1; D remains ambiguous. With 6 bases removed from V and 6 bases from J, the gap between germline ends came to 9 bases. CDR1 and CDR2 from the germline V gene are MDHEN and SYDVKM. The CDR3 covers 12 residues. Here the CDR3 reads CASSTEVNEQFF. CDR3 in DNA: TGTGCCAGCAGCACAGAAGTCAATGAGCAGTTCTTC.

This clonotype was seen ten or more times. The chain joins TRBV19 to TRBJ2-7; D gene unclear. V was pared by 1 base and J by 3 bases, with 7 bases between. Per the germline V gene, CDR1 is LNHDA and CDR2 is SQIVND (reference sequence). There are 13 residues in the CDR3. Written as DNA, the CDR3 is TGTGCCAGTAGTATAGGCGTAGACTACGAGCAGTACTTC. Protein: CASSIGVDYEQYF.

A remark on this clonotype: Sequence at one end of the junction differs from germline and may be a read error. This chain joins TRBV28 and TRBJ2-3, with D possibly TRBD2 on 6 matching bases. The CDR3 contains 13 residues. From germline, CDR1 is MDHEN and CDR2 SYDVKM. The CDR3 region is CASGILAQETQDF. The CDR3 bases are TGTGCCAGCGGAATACTAGCACAAGAGACCCAGGACTTC.

This clonotype has a single count. This chain uses TRBV6-6 with TRBJ2-2, with D unresolved. There are 14 residues in the CDR3. Trimming pared 5 bases from V and 6 bases from J, leaving 13 bases between. Germline V gene lookup returns CDR1 MNHNY and CDR2 SVGAGI (reference sequence). CDR3 protein: CASSEPYKAGELFF. The CDR3 DNA is TGTGCCAGCAGTGAGCCCTACAAGGCCGGGGAGCTGTTTTTT.

A remark on this clonotype: This is likely a read error, given that the CDR3 carries no conserved phenylalanine or tryptophan at its end. No DNA is shown, since the ends of the CDR3 on it are uncertain; the CDR3 is the one TCRdb lists. This rearrangement joins TRBV7-2 to TRBJ2-6; TRBD2, the table's D call, was not compared with the DNA. Germline CDR1 reads SGHTA; CDR2 reads FQGNSA. The CDR3 comprises 18 residues, both ends counted. CDR3 amino acids: CASSSQSGMYSYEQYFGA.

This clonotype came up many times. V and J are TRBV6-1 and TRBJ1-2; D is ambiguous. V was clipped by 5 bases and J by 6 bases, with 13 bases between them. This CDR3 has 13 residues. Germline values: CDR1 MNHNS, CDR2 SASEGT. CDR3 loop: CASSRTGRNGYTF. The CDR3, as DNA: TGTGCCAGCAGTCGGACCGGGAGGAATGGCTACACCTTC.

Regarding this clonotype: A read error may be the cause here, since a much bigger clone is one base away. The V call is TRBV6-1, the J call TRBJ2-3; either TRBD1 or TRBD2 may supply D (6 bases each). The CDR3 consists of 15 residues. The ends were cut back, 6 bases at V and 14 bases at J, with 27 bases in the middle. CDR1 is MNHNS, CDR2 SASEGT, per germline. Here the CDR3 DNA reads TGTGCCAGCAGCGTAGCGGTGGGGGACACCGGGGAGCTGTATTTT. As protein: CASSVAVGDTGELYF.

J is TRBJ1-2 and V is TRBV7-2, with 7 bases fitting TRBD1. This CDR3 comprises 15 residues. The J segment lost 4 bases and the V segment lost 2 bases, leaving 7 bases of the junction unmatched. Germline V gene data show CDR1 as SGHTA and CDR2 as FQGNSA. For the CDR3, the DNA is TGTGCCAGCAGCTTAACCCGGGACAGTCCCTATGGCTACACCTTC. It encodes CASSLTRDSPYGYTF.

V gene TRBV4-2 combines with J gene TRBJ2-1, with 15 nucleotides matching TRBD2. The ends lost 4 bases at V and 5 bases at J; junction bases unmatched: 6. The length of the CDR3 is 17 residues. Looked up from germline, CDR1 is LGHNA and CDR2 is YNFKEQ. CDR3 in amino acids: CASSPGLAGGLHNEQFF. CDR3 bases: TGTGCCAGCAGCCCGGGACTAGCGGGAGGTCTACACAATGAGCAGTTCTTC.

This clonotype was detected only a few times. This sequence joins TRBV7-8 and TRBJ2-7, with 9 bases aligning to TRBD1. There are 15 residues in the CDR3. Germline values: CDR1 SGHVS, CDR2 FQNEAQ. Trimming at V came to 4 bases and at J to 4 bases, leaving 8 bases not matched to a gene. CDR3 sequence (DNA): TGTGCCAGCAGCTCATCCGGGACAGGGACGTACGAGCAGTACTTC. The encoded protein is CASSSSGTGTYEQYF.

As to this clonotype: One end of the junction varies from germline; a read error may be responsible. The V gene is TRBV11-3, the J gene TRBJ1-6; TRBD1 aligns across 7 bases. The CDR3 is 14 amino acids. CDR1 and CDR2 from the germline V gene are SGHNT and YENEEA. CDR3 DNA: TGTGCCAGCACGGACAGGCTAGCCAAAAACATTCAGTACTTT. It is translated as CASTDRLAKNIQYF.